Listed below are T cell receptor beta chains from one sample, sequenced in a study of blood T cell repertoires in COVID-19. The method was immunoSEQ multiplex PCR; TCRdb's version includes in-frame clones alone and lacks a portion of them. The sample yields roughly 85,000 clones, roughly 73% seen once. The sequenced sample consisted of peripheral blood. These TCRs come from a human donor in a cohort sampled during active COVID-19. Both conserved end residues are part of each CDR3. The D gene is left open where the match is weak. Where a row states a size, it is once, few, many or the class of an expanded clone; other rows omit it.

>-|TRBJ1-1|few|TRBV2
TGTGCCAGCAGTCAGGAGGGGAACACTGAAGCTTTCTTT
CASSQEGNTEAFF
>TRBD1|TRBJ2-7|once|TRBV6-5
TGTGCCAGCAGTTACAGGGACAGGAGATCCTACGAGCAGTACTTC
CASSYRDRRSYEQYF
>-|TRBJ1-2|-|TRBV7-9
TGTGCCAGCAGCTTAGAACAGGGTGGCTACACCTTC
CASSLEQGGYTF
>-|TRBJ2-1|-|TRBV24-1
TGTGCCACCAGTGATCTCAGAAACCGTCCCAATGAGCAGTTCTTC
CATSDLRNRPNEQFF
>-|TRBJ1-2|-|TRBV6-2/TRBV6-3
TGTGCCAGCAGTCTCACTTTGACAGGTGGCTACACCTTC
CASSLTLTGGYTF
>TRBD2|TRBJ2-1|-|TRBV7-2
TGTGCCAGCAGCCGGGGGCTAGCGGGTTTTGGTGAGCAGTTCTTC
CASSRGLAGFGEQFF
>TRBD1|TRBJ1-1|-|TRBV3-1/TRBV3-2
TGTGCCAGCAGCCATCACGGACAGGGGAACACTGAAGCTTTCTTT
CASSHHGQGNTEAFF
>-|TRBJ2-7|-|TRBV30
TGTGCCTGGAGTGTAGTAGGGAGAAGGATCGACGAGCAGTACTTC
CAWSVVGRRIDEQYF
>-|TRBJ2-2|-|TRBV20-1
TGCAGTGCCGACAGAACCGGGGAGCTGTTTTTT
CSADRTGELFF
>-|TRBJ2-3|few|TRBV6-2/TRBV6-3
TGTGCCAGCAGTTACTCGCTGACGGGTTCAGATACGCAGTATTTT
CASSYSLTGSDTQYF
>-|TRBJ1-3|-|TRBV7-3
TGTGCCAGCAGCTTAAACAACGGAAACACCATATATTTT
CASSLNNGNTIYF
>-|TRBJ1-6|-|TRBV7-8
TGTGCCAGCAGCGCCTTCGCCCTACTTAATTCACCCCTCCACTTT
CASSAFALLNSPLHF
>TRBD1|TRBJ1-5|-|TRBV5-8
TGTGCCACCCGAACAGGGGGTCAGCCCCAGCATTTT
CATRTGGQPQHF
>-|TRBJ2-3|-|TRBV29-1
TGCAGCGTTGAGCAGGGTCAGAGCACAGATACGCAGTATTTT
CSVEQGQSTDTQYF
>TRBD1|TRBJ1-2|-|TRBV3-1/TRBV3-2
TGTGCCAGCAGCCAATCACAGGGGGCTCTTGGCTATGGCTACACCTTC
CASSQSQGALGYGYTF
>-|TRBJ2-1|-|TRBV7-2
TGTGCCAGCAGCTTCCCTCTCTCGGCAGGGCGGAATGAGCAGTTCTTC
CASSFPLSAGRNEQFF
>TRBD1|TRBJ1-6|-|TRBV7-2
TGTGCCAGCAGGTTACAGGGGGCCTCGATCTCACCCCTCCACTTT
CASRLQGASISPLHF
>-|TRBJ1-4|few|TRBV4-1
TGCGCCAGCAGCTCGGGGGGAAAACTGTTTTTT
CASSSGGKLFF
>-|TRBJ2-7|-|TRBV6-5
TGTGCCAGCAGTTCGGGAACCGAGGGATCCTACGAGCAGTACTTC
CASSSGTEGSYEQYF
>-|TRBJ1-2|-|TRBV19
TGTGCCAGTACCCCACGGGAGACGGCTGGCTACACCTTC
CASTPRETAGYTF
>-|TRBJ1-1|-|TRBV10-3
TGTGCCATCAGTGGGGGCGGTGGGGTCACTGAAGCTTTCTTT
CAISGGGGVTEAFF
>-|TRBJ1-1|few|TRBV6-2/TRBV6-3
TGTGCCAGCAGTTACAGGGGGAACACTGAAGCTTTCTTT
CASSYRGNTEAFF
>-|TRBJ1-5|few|TRBV6-5
TGTGCCAGCTCTATAACAGACCGCCAGCCCCAGCATTTT
CASSITDRQPQHF
>-|TRBJ1-2|-|TRBV10-3
TGTGCCACAGGGCGGGATAACTATGGCTACACCTTC
CATGRDNYGYTF
>-|TRBJ1-5|few|TRBV2
TGTGCCAGCAGTGCGGCAGGGCCCACGCCCCAGCATTTT
CASSAAGPTPQHF
>-|TRBJ1-4|-|TRBV20-1
TGCAGTGCTAGTGATCCGGGGAGGGGAGAAAAACTGTTTTTT
CSASDPGRGEKLFF
>-|TRBJ1-2|-|TRBV24-1
TGTGCCACCAGTGACCTGACGGAGAACTATGGCTACACCTTC
CATSDLTENYGYTF
>-|TRBJ2-1|-|TRBV29-1
TGCAGCGTTGTGGGAGACAATGAGCAGTTCTTC
CSVVGDNEQFF
>TRBD1|TRBJ2-7|-|TRBV7-9
TGTGCCAGCAGCTCAGCCGGGACAGGGGAGGAGTACTTC
CASSSAGTGEEYF